Sequencing of this T cell receptor beta chain was carried out in a study of glioma-infiltrating T cells. This clonotype turned up a few times. The antigen is not known. Study-level points and caveats: CDR3 overlap between tissue and blood was very small. Tissue-blood divergence was below expectation in non-neoplastic patients, above in gliomas.

TCR alpha and beta CDR3 regions were amplified from RNA using iRepertoire nested multiplex PCR. Tissue mRNA or PBMC total RNA, roughly 90-400 ng, went into one-step reverse transcription and amplification. In TCRdb, the multiplex PCR reads were re-called with MiXCR into one record per CDR3 protein. The table records 100,000 to 150,000 distinct CDR3 sequences, approximately 23% of them present only once. The TCR sequence derives from a human donor with low-grade glioma or glioblastoma, undergoing nonglioma brain surgery, or in good health (not recorded which). The material sequenced was glioma tissue, nonneoplastic brain tissue, or PBMCs (not recorded which).

CDR3 sequence: CASSLDSGGAYEQYF. The CDR3 region has the DNA TGCGCCAGCAGCCTCGATAGCGGGGGAGCCTACGAGCAGTACTTC. The gene calls are TRBV4-1 and TRBJ2-7, with 9 bases aligning to TRBD2. Germline assignment: CDR1 MGHRA and CDR2 YSYEKL. The CDR3 extends over 15 amino acids. V gave up 4 bases and J gave up 2 bases; unmatched junction bases: 6.